This T cell receptor (beta chain) was captured by sequencing in a study of T cells in localized non-small cell lung cancer (dated by TCRdb to 2018 to 2020). At the level of the whole study: The study analyzed T cell repertoires of a few hundred early-stage NSCLC patients, comparing tumors and uninvolved tumor-adjacent lungs. The cohort comprised some 220 treatment-naïve NSCLC patients with resected, localized lung tumors. NSCLC patients had a mean age of roughly 64 years, and 129 were male and around 99 female.

At diagnosis, peripheral blood, uninvolved tumor-adjacent lung and tumor were collected and were preserved as a mix of fresh-frozen and FFPE material. Taken from the germline V gene, the CDR1 and CDR2 loops are SGHNT and YENEEA. V and J are trimmed by 3 bases and 3 bases, and the gene matches miss 2 bases of the junction. Taken from cysteine to phenylalanine, the CDR3 has 15 residues. Only the CDR3 region is kept as DNA, spanning 45 bases read in frame from base 1. TCR beta CDR3 regions were sequenced from DNA using the immunoSEQ Assay. Per the authors' processing: T cell density was computed as TCR beta template counts normalized to usable DNA estimated by amplifying housekeeping genes. Richness was estimated using the preseqR package, with extrapolation to 400,000 templates for PBMC samples and to 120,000 templates for tissue samples. Clonality was defined as one minus Pielou's evenness. Tissue-enriched TCRs were identified through differential abundance testing performed on productive amino-acid clonotypes, with a minimum total count of 5 and an alpha of 0.1. Repertoire overlap between compartments was quantified with the Jaccard Index and Morisita Overlap Index. GLIPH grouped TCR beta CDR3s together with public tetramer-defined viral CDR3s, and a viral motif had to include at least three viral sequences and show V-gene enrichment. The immuneACCESS repertoire file appears here via TCRdb, limited to in-frame rearrangements. These files lack a portion of the clones; in checked studies, under half of the deficit traces to unresolved V genes, and the cause of the others is not known. Clone size and the V and J calls come from that table; the DNA yielded D and trimming. The sample data list about 2,100 clones, and around a quarter of these were observed just once. The ten largest clones capture 17% of the sample.

This clone turned up a few times. There is no known antigen for this receptor. Per-nucleotide qualities are absent, and no much larger clonotype sits a single base away. Findings and caveats that apply to the study as a whole: Higher blood T cell density associated with longer overall survival, while higher adjacent-lung clonality associated with shorter survival. Since the design was exploratory, TCR variables were selected using unadjusted p-values with no false-discovery rate correction. A median of about 53 of the top 100 tumor clones were detected in paired uninvolved adjacent lung, and 28 of these tumor clones were also found among the top 100 clones of the paired uninvolved adjacent lung. Uninvolved tumor-adjacent lung showed the highest T cell clonality, higher than tumor, which suggests more focused antigenic responses in the adjacent lung. Because multi-region tumor sequencing was not performed, intratumor heterogeneity could not be ruled out.

Source: lung tumor tissue, taken before any cancer treatment. The receptor comes from a male donor aged 60 or over with stage III lung adenocarcinoma. The receptor chain draws on TRBV11-3 and TRBJ2-3, with 11 central nucleotides matching TRBD2. The base sequence is TGTGCCAGCAGCTTTCTAGCGGGGGGTACAGATACGCAGTATTTT. The encoded protein is CASSFLAGGTDTQYF. Beyond the CDR3, the reference TRBV11-3 and TRBJ2-3 genes provide the residues; the full variable domain reads: EAGVVQSPRYKIIEKKQPVAFWCNPISGHNTLYWYLQNLGQGPELLIRYENEEAVDDSQLPKDRFSAERLKGVDSTLKIQPAELGDSAVYLCASSFLAGGTDTQYFGPGTRLTVL.